This TCR beta chain was obtained from a study of CD8 T cells in Susac syndrome. With 6 bases removed from V and 0 bases from J, the gap between germline ends came to 12 bases. The CDR3 has 15 residues. RNA totalling about 0.45 to 1 ug underwent reverse transcription with random hexamers. Multiplex PCR with immunoSEQ amplified the TCR beta CDR3 across 54 Vbeta and 13 Jbeta. In TCRdb, the immunoSEQ multiplex PCR reads were re-called with MiXCR into one record per CDR3 protein. The sample shows some 75,000 distinct CDR3 sequences, around 93% of them seen only once. This clonotype was counted once. This clonotype was sampled from a human donor with Susac syndrome. The source material was CD8+ T cells from PBMCs. The rearrangement joins TRBV12-3 or TRBV12-4 to TRBJ1-5; possible D gene TRBD1, 5 bases. DNA of the CDR3: TGTGCCAGCAGCCCGGGGGGGTATAGCAATCAGCCCCAGCATTTT. This codes for CASSPGGYSNQPQHF.